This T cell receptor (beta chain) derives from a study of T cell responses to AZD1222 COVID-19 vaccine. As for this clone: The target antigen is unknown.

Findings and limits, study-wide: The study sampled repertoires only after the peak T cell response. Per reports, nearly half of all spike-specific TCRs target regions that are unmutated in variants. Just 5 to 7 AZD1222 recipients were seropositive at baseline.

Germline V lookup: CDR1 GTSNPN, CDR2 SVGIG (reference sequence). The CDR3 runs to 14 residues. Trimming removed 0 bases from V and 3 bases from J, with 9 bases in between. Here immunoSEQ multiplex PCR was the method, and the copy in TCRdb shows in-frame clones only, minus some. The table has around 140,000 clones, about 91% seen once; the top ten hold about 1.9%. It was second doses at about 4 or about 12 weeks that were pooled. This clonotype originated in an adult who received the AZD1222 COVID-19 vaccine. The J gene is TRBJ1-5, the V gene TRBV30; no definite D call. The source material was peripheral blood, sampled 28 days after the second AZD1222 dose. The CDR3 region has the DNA TGTGCCTGGAGTGTATCGCAGATCAATCAGCCCCAGCATTTT. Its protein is CAWSVSQINQPQHF.